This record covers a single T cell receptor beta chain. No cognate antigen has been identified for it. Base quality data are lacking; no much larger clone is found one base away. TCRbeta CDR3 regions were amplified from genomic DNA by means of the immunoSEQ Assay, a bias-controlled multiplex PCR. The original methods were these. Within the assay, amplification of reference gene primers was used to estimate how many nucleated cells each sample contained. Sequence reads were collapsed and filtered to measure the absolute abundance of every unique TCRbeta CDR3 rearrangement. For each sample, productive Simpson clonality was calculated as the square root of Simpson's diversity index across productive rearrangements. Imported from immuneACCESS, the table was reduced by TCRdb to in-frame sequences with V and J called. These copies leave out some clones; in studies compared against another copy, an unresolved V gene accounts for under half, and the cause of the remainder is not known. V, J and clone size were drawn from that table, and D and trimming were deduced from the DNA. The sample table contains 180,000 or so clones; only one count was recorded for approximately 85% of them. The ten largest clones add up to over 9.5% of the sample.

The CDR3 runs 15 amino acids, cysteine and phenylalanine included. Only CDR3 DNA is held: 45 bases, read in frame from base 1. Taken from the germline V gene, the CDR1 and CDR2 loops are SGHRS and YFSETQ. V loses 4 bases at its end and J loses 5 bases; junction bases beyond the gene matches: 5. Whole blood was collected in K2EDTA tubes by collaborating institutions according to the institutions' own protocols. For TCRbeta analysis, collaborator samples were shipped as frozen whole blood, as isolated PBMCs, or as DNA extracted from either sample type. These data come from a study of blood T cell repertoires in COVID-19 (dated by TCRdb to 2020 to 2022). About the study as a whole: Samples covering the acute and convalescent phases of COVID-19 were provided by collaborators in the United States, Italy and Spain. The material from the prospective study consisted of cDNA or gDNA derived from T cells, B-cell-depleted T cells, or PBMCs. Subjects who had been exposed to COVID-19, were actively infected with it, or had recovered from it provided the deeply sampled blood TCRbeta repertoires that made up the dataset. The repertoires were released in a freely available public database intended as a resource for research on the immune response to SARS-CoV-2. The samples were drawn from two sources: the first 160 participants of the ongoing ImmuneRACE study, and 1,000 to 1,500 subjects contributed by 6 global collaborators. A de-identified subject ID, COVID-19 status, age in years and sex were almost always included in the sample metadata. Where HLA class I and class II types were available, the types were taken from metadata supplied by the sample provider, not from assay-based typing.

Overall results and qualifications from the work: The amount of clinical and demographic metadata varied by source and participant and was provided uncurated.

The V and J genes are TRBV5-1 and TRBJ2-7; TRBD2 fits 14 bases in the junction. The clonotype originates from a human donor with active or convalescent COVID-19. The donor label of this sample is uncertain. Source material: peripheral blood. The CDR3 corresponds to CASSRVGLAGDEQYF. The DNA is TGCGCCAGCAGCAGGGTGGGACTAGCGGGAGACGAGCAGTACTTC. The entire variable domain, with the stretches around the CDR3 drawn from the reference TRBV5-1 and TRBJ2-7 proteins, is KAGVTQTPRYLIKTRGQQVTLSCSPISGHRSVSWYQQTPGQGLQFLFEYFSETQRNKGNFPGRFSGRQFSNSRSEMNVSTLELGDSALYLCASSRVGLAGDEQYFGPGTRLTVT.